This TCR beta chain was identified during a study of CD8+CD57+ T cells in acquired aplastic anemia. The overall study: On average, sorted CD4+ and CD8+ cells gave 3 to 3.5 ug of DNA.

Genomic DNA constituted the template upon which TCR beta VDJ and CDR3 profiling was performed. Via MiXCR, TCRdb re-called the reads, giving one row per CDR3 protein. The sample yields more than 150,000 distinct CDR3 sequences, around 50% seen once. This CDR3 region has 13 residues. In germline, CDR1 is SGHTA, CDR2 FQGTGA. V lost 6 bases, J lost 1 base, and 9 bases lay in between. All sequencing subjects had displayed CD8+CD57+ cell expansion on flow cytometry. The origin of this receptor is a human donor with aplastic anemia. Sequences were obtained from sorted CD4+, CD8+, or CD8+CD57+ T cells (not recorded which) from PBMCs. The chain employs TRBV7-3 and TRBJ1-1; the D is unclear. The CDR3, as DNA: TGTGCCAGCAGTTCGGATCCGAACACTGAAGCTTTCTTT. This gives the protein CASSSDPNTEAFF.